Below, 7 T cell receptor beta chains from the same sample are listed, as sequenced in a study of cytomegalovirus exposure and HLA in healthy donors (dated by TCRdb to the late 2010s). Receptor amplification or capture employed the immunoSEQ multiplex PCR assay. A mixture of 60 forward primers for TCR Vbeta segments and 13 reverse primers for TCR Jbeta segments was used in the multiplex PCR. In TCRdb, the immuneACCESS table is reduced to in-frame sequences with V and J assigned. These tables do not hold every clone; where another copy was compared, an unresolved V gene accounts for under half, and the others remain unexplained. Present in this sample are over 100,000 clones, 50% to 75% of which were seen just once. The leading ten clones occupy less than 9% of the sample. Sequencing used PBMCs. The receptor set was obtained from a woman between 35 and 50 years old in good health and CMV-seropositive.

The chain is built from TRBV19 and TRBJ2-7, with D uncertain. V dropped 5 bases and J dropped 7 bases, with 12 bases sitting between them. CDR3 length equals 12 residues. Germline CDR1 LNHDA, CDR2 SQIVND (reference sequence). The CDR3 DNA is TGTGCCAGTAGTCGTACACCCTTGGAGCAGTACTTC. Its protein is CASSRTPLEQYF.

The rearrangement joins TRBV6-1 to TRBJ1-1; weak D call: TRBD1 (6 bases). There are 13 residues in the CDR3. With 6 bases removed from V and 5 bases from J, the gap between germline ends came to 13 bases. Germline loops: CDR1 MNHNS, CDR2 SASEGT. CDR3 sequence: CASRRYRETEAFF. The CDR3, as DNA: TGTGCCAGCAGGAGGTACAGGGAGACTGAAGCTTTCTTT.

The J gene is TRBJ2-7, the V gene TRBV5-1; the D is unclear. Germline assignment: CDR1 SGHRS and CDR2 YFSETQ. V was clipped by 0 bases and J by 3 bases, with 4 bases between them. The CDR3 spans 12 residues. Here the CDR3 DNA reads TGCGCCAGCAGCTTGGTCGGCTACGAGCAGTACTTC. This codes for CASSLVGYEQYF.

This chain links TRBV18 with TRBJ1-5; 12 bases match TRBD1. The ends lost 0 bases at V and 6 bases at J; junction bases unmatched: 3. The length of the CDR3 is 16 residues. Germline CDR1 and CDR2: KGHSH and LQKENI. CDR3 amino acids: CASSPPGTGGRQPQHF. The CDR3 nucleotides read TGTGCCAGCTCACCACCCGGGACAGGGGGCCGTCAGCCCCAGCATTTT.

The chain links TRBV6-6 to TRBJ1-1; a weak D match, TRBD1 (5 bases). The CDR3 spans 13 residues. Germline V gene data show CDR1 as MNHNY and CDR2 as SVGAGI (reference sequence). Trimming removed 6 bases at V and 4 bases at J, with 12 bases between. CDR3 sequence: CASSQRDPTEAFF. In DNA, the CDR3 is TGTGCCAGCAGCCAGCGGGACCCCACTGAAGCTTTCTTT.

The rearrangement uses TRBV30 and TRBJ2-1, with D possibly being TRBD2 (6 bases). Between the trimmed V and J ends, which lost 1 base and 13 bases, there was a span of 11 bases. Per the germline V gene, CDR1 is GTSNPN and CDR2 is SVGIG (reference sequence). CDR3 length: 11 amino acids. This chain's CDR3 is CAWSAAGPQFF. CDR3 coding DNA: TGTGCCTGGAGTGCGGCGGGGCCCCAGTTCTTC.

This clone was seen just once. V usage is TRBV27 and J usage is TRBJ1-2; 9 bases map to TRBD1. Losses at the gene ends were 5 bases for V and 7 bases for J; bases not matched to a gene: 8. In germline, CDR1 is MNHEY, CDR2 SMNVEV (reference sequence). The CDR3 is 14 residues long. The DNA of the CDR3 is TGTGCCAGCAGTCGCGGGACAGGGACGGGTGGCTACACCTTC. This encodes CASSRGTGTGGYTF.